The text below deals with one T cell receptor beta chain. The target antigen is unknown. Amplification of TCR beta CDR3 regions was performed using RNA transcripts as template. With the HTBI primer set, the TCR CDR3 went through a first round of RT-PCR. TCRdb used MiXCR to reprocess the multiplex PCR reads, holding one entry per CDR3 protein. The sample holds about 300,000 distinct CDR3 sequences, roughly 19% seen once. On the basis of clinical symptoms, serum thyroxine and TRAb, thyroid ultrasound and orbital computed tomography, diagnoses were made. Fresh 10 ml peripheral blood yielded PBMCs. The data belong to a study of T cells in Graves' hyperthyroidism and ophthalmopathy. Findings and limits, study-wide: Ophthalmopathy was separated from stable hyperthyroidism by a 13 V-J model.

The receptor was derived from a man aged 50 to 59 with Graves' ophthalmopathy. The specimen was blood.

The CDR3 sequence: CASSPTGLAGLEQYF. The CDR3 nucleotides are TGTGCCAGCTCACCGACGGGACTAGCGGGACTCGAGCAGTACTTC. This rearrangement joins TRBV18 to TRBJ2-7; TRBD2 agrees at 13 bases. Trimming took 3 bases from V and 6 from J; bases not matched to a gene: 5. The CDR3 covers 15 residues. Looked up from germline, CDR1 is KGHSH and CDR2 is LQKENI.